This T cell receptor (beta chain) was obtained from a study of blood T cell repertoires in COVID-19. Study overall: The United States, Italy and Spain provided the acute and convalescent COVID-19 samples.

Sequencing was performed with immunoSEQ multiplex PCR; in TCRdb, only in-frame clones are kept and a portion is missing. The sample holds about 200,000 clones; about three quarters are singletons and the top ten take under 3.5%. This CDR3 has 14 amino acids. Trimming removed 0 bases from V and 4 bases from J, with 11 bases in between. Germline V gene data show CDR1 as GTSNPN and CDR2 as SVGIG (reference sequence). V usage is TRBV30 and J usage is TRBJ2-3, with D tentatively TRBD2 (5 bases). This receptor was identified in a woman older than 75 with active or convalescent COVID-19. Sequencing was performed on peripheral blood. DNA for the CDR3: TGTGCCTGGAGTGTAAGGGCTAGCTCAGATACGCAGTATTTT. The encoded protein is CAWSVRASSDTQYF.